The sequence of this T cell receptor beta chain was determined in a study of blood T cell repertoires in COVID-19. V lost 1 base, J lost 9 bases, and 14 bases stayed unmatched. There are 16 residues in the CDR3. Germline values: CDR1 LNHDA, CDR2 SQIVND (reference sequence). TCRdb's copy holds only in-frame clones and misses some; the assay was immunoSEQ multiplex PCR. Of around 230,000 clones listed, around four fifths are singletons. The chain joins TRBV19 to TRBJ2-7; 8 nucleotides match TRBD1. The TCR was taken from a middle-aged woman with active or convalescent COVID-19. The sequenced sample was peripheral blood. CDR3 residues: CASSIAHGRGPTWQYF. CDR3 bases: TGTGCCAGTAGTATAGCTCATGGCAGGGGGCCTACGTGGCAGTACTTC.